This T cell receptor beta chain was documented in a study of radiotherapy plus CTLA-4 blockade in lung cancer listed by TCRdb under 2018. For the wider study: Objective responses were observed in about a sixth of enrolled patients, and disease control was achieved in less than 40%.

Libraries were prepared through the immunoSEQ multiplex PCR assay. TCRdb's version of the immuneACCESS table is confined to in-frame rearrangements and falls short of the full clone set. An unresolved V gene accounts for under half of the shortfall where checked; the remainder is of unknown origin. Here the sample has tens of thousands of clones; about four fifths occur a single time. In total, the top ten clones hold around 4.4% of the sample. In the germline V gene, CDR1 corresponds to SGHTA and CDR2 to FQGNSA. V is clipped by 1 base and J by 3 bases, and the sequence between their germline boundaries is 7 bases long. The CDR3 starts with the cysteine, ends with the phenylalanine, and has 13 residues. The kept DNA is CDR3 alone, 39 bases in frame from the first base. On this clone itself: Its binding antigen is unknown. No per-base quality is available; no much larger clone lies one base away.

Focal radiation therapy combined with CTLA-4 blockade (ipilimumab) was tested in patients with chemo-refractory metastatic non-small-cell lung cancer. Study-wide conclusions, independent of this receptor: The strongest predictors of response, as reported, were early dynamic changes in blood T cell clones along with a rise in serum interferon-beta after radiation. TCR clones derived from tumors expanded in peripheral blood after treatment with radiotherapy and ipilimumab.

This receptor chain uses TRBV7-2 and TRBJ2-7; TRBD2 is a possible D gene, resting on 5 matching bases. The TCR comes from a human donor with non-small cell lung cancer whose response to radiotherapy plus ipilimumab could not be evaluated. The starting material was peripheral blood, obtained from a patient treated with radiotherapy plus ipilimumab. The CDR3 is CASSLVAGYEQYF. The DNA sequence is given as TGTGCCAGCAGCTTAGTTGCGGGCTACGAGCAGTACTTC.